A single sample gave rise to the 24 T cell receptor beta chains below, sequenced in a study of spatial heterogeneity in lung cancer. TCRdb re-called the 5' RACE reads through MiXCR, storing one row per CDR3 protein. The top ten clones hold around 4.6% of a sample with about 82,000 distinct CDR3 sequences, over 10% of them seen once. As for time point: sample taken at primary tumor resection. Unsorted whole RNA from tumor, nontumor lung or frozen PBMC underwent sequencing. Specimen: PBMCs, collected at surgery. All receptors derive from a male donor with early-stage non-small cell lung cancer.

V usage is TRBV7-8 and J usage is TRBJ1-2, with TRBD1 matching over 8 bases. Germline-derived CDR1 and CDR2 are SGHVS and FQNEAQ. J lost 4 bases, V lost 5 bases, and 9 bases had no gene match. CDR3 length: 15 residues. CDR3 residues: CASSIGQGGAYGYTF. The DNA of the CDR3 is TGTGCCAGCAGCATCGGACAGGGAGGGGCCTATGGCTACACCTTC.

This clonotype was seen many times. The chain is built from TRBV11-2 and TRBJ1-3; no reliable D call. The CDR3 consists of 14 residues. Germline V gene sequence: CDR1 SGHAT, CDR2 FQNNGV. Trimming took 8 bases from V and 2 from J, leaving 13 bases between them. This chain's CDR3 is CASGRERAGNTIYF. In DNA form, the CDR3 reads TGTGCCAGCGGGCGGGAGAGGGCTGGAAACACCATATATTTT.

The V call is TRBV20-1, the J call TRBJ2-1, with 13 bases identical to TRBD2. The J segment lost 6 bases and the V segment lost 3 bases, leaving 11 bases of the junction unmatched. The CDR3 totals 17 residues. Germline CDR1 DFQATT, CDR2 SNEGSKA (reference sequence). The CDR3 here is CSASPREGTSGVNEQFF. The CDR3 region has the DNA TGCAGTGCTAGTCCCCGAGAGGGGACTAGCGGGGTCAATGAGCAGTTCTTC.

The CDR3 DNA reads as TGTGCCAGCAGTTACCTGGGCAGTGGGGAGACCCAGTACTTC. Translated, it gives CASSYLGSGETQYF. This chain uses TRBV6-6 with TRBJ2-5; no clear D. Germline lookup yields CDR1 MNHNY and CDR2 SVGAGI (reference sequence). CDR3 length equals 14 residues. V lost 2 bases and J lost 5, with 12 bases in between.

This chain connects TRBV29-1 to TRBJ2-3; 13 bases agree with TRBD2. This CDR3 has 14 residues. Germline V gene lookup returns CDR1 SQVTM and CDR2 ANQGSEA. With 5 bases clipped from V and 5 bases from J, the junction kept 4 bases outside the gene matches. CDR3 DNA sequence: TGCAGCGTTCGGACTAGCGGGAGAGGAGATACGCAGTATTTT. Protein product: CSVRTSGRGDTQYF.

CDR3 amino acids: CASSPVGTEAFF. CDR3 coding DNA: TGTGCCAGCAGCCCCGTTGGCACTGAAGCTTTCTTT. This chain links TRBV3-1 with TRBJ1-1, with unresolved D. Germline CDR1 reads LGHDT; CDR2 reads YNNKEL (reference sequence). Trimming removed 4 bases at V and 4 bases at J, with 7 bases between. The CDR3 contains 12 residues.

This chain links TRBV29-1 with TRBJ2-7, with D unclear. The CDR3 consists of 11 residues. Germline V gene data show CDR1 as SQVTM and CDR2 as ANQGSEA. The V gene lost 6 bases and the J gene lost 2 bases, with 8 bases spanning the gap. DNA for the CDR3: TGCAGCGTAGGAGTCGCCTACGAGCAGTACTTC. Its protein is CSVGVAYEQYF.

This sequence joins TRBV4-1 and TRBJ2-7, with 8 bases that match TRBD1. The CDR3 is made up of 14 amino acids. Per the germline V gene, CDR1 is MGHRA and CDR2 is YSYEKL. V was clipped by 4 bases and J by 6 bases; unmatched bases: 8. CDR3 protein: CASSRETGAGEQYF. In DNA, the CDR3 is TGCGCCAGCAGCCGAGAGACAGGGGCCGGCGAGCAGTACTTC.

This clonotype was counted only a few times. This chain uses TRBV29-1 with TRBJ2-1; TRBD2 matches 9 bases. CDR1 is SQVTM, CDR2 ANQGSEA, per germline. The CDR3 spans 14 residues. Losses at the gene ends were 5 bases for V and 9 bases for J; bases not matched to a gene: 11. The CDR3 DNA reads TGCAGCGTTACTGTTAGCGGGAGCCCCGGTGAGCAGTTCTTC. This encodes CSVTVSGSPGEQFF.

In its sample, this clonotype was seen many times. This chain links TRBV9 with TRBJ2-1; D is unclear. The length of the CDR3 is 12 residues. V was pared by 3 bases and J by 7 bases, with 8 bases between. Germline values: CDR1 SGDLS, CDR2 YYNGEE. CDR3 nucleotides: TGTGCCAGCAGCGCCGGTCCGAATGAGCAGTTCTTC. Translated: CASSAGPNEQFF. Variable domain in full (rest from reference TRBV9 and TRBJ2-1): DSGVTQTPKHLITATGQRVTLRCSPRSGDLSVYWYQQSLDQGLQFLIQYYNGEERAKGNILERFSAQQFPDLHSELNLSSLELGDSALYFCASSAGPNEQFFGPGTRLTVL.

The chain is built from TRBV28 and TRBJ1-5; D is perhaps TRBD1 (6 bases). This CDR3 has 14 residues. V was shortened by 5 bases and J by 3 bases, with 11 bases between the two germline ends. Germline V gene sequence: CDR1 MDHEN, CDR2 SYDVKM. The CDR3 DNA reads TGTGCCAGCAGTCCCGGACAGCTCAATCAGCCCCAGCATTTT. Amino acids: CASSPGQLNQPQHF.

This clonotype has more than one count but fewer than ten. This chain links TRBV24-1 with TRBJ2-5; 14 bases are shared with TRBD2. Trimming removed 7 bases from V and 5 bases from J; junction bases left unmatched: 11. Germline CDR1 and CDR2: KGHDR and SFDVKD. The CDR3 is made up of 17 amino acids. Here the CDR3 DNA reads TGTGCCACCAGGGCTACGCCGGGACTAGCGGGAGAGGAGACCCAGTACTTC. It specifies CATRATPGLAGEETQYF.

This clonotype appeared a few times. The rearrangement uses TRBV20-1 and TRBJ2-3; 14 nucleotides agree with TRBD2. J lost 8 bases, V lost 5 bases, and 0 bases had no gene match. This CDR3 spans 12 amino acids. The V gene's germline CDR1 is DFQATT and CDR2 SNEGSKA (reference sequence). CDR3 nucleotides: TGCAGTGCTGGACTAGCGGGAGGTACGCAGTATTTT. Its translation is CSAGLAGGTQYF.

Ten or more counts support this clonotype. The chain has TRBV7-3 and TRBJ2-1; 12 bases agree with TRBD2. The CDR3 totals 15 residues. CDR1 is SGHTA and CDR2 is FQGTGA in the germline V gene. V dropped 7 bases and J dropped 5; count of bases not matched to a gene: 6. CDR3 sequence reads: CASMVTSGSNNEQFF. The CDR3 DNA reads TGTGCCAGCATGGTGACTAGCGGGAGTAACAATGAGCAGTTCTTC.

This clonotype was seen just once. A read error may produce the germline difference seen at one junction end. J is TRBJ1-5 and V is TRBV20-1; D unclear. Germline V gives CDR1 DFQATT, CDR2 SNEGSKA (reference sequence). The CDR3 has 15 residues. CDR3: CSARDLEGRNQPQRF. The CDR3, as DNA: TGCAGTGCTAGAGATCTTGAGGGTAGGAATCAGCCCCAGCGTTTT.

This clonotype has just a few counts. The rearrangement uses TRBV19 and TRBJ2-7, with a tentative D call TRBD1 (6 bases). The CDR3 covers 15 residues. Trimming pared 1 base from V and 4 bases from J, leaving 14 bases between. Germline CDR1 and CDR2: LNHDA and SQIVND (reference sequence). In nucleotides, the CDR3 is TGTGCCAGTAGTATAGGACCCGGGACACATTACGAGCAGTACTTC. This sequence encodes CASSIGPGTHYEQYF.

The chain has TRBV5-4 and TRBJ2-1; TRBD2 aligns across 10 bases. The CDR3 runs 15 residues. The ends lost 4 bases at V and 7 bases at J; junction bases unmatched: 8. The germline V gene encodes CDR1 SGHNT and CDR2 YYREEE (reference sequence). CDR3 nucleotides: TGTGCCAGCAGCCTACAGCGGGGGGGCCTAAATGAGCAGTTCTTC. It encodes CASSLQRGGLNEQFF.

This chain connects TRBV6-6 to TRBJ2-7, with unresolved D. Germline CDR1 and CDR2: MNHNY and SVGAGI (reference sequence). There are 12 residues in the CDR3. V was trimmed by 6 bases and J by 1 base, leaving 7 bases between them. The CDR3 is CASRTVSYEQYF. The CDR3 DNA reads TGTGCCAGCAGGACGGTTTCCTACGAGCAGTACTTC.

There are a few counts of this clonotype. The CDR3 sequence is CATSDSGRSSYEQYF. In DNA, the CDR3 is TGTGCCACCAGTGACAGCGGGAGGTCCTCCTACGAGCAGTACTTC. This chain connects TRBV24-1 to TRBJ2-7, with TRBD2 identical over 9 bases. V shed 4 bases and J 0 bases; nucleotides not matched to a gene: 3. The CDR3 has 15 residues. The germline V gene has CDR1 KGHDR and CDR2 SFDVKD.

The chain joins TRBV3-1 to TRBJ1-1; no clear D. The CDR3 runs 14 residues. In germline, CDR1 is LGHDT, CDR2 YNNKEL (reference sequence). Trimming took off 3 bases at V and 5 bases at J, with 13 bases between the two ends. CDR3 in amino acids: CASSQVPGKTEAFF. In DNA form, the CDR3 reads TGTGCCAGCAGCCAGGTGCCAGGAAAAACTGAAGCTTTCTTT.

In this sample, this clonotype turned up a few times. The chain joins TRBV3-1 to TRBJ2-5, with 10 nucleotides matching TRBD1. The germline CDR1 and CDR2 sequences are LGHDT and YNNKEL (reference sequence). The CDR3 is 18 residues long. J lost 5 bases, V lost 0 bases, and 12 bases had no gene match. The CDR3 protein is CASSQDLVLGQGGETQYF. CDR3 bases: TGTGCCAGCAGCCAAGATCTTGTTCTTGGACAGGGGGGGGAGACCCAGTACTTC.

This clonotype was recorded at least ten times. V usage is TRBV5-6 and J usage is TRBJ1-1; a possible D gene is TRBD1 (5 bases). CDR1 is SGHDT and CDR2 is YYEEEE in the germline V gene. The CDR3 is 14 residues long. V was pared by 3 bases and J by 3 bases, with 12 bases between. The CDR3, as DNA: TGTGCCAGCAGCTCCCCGTCCAGGGACACTGAAGCTTTCTTT. Amino acids: CASSSPSRDTEAFF.

This clonotype was seen a handful of times. The chain combines TRBV20-1 with TRBJ2-1; tentatively, D is TRBD2 (6 bases). The V gene's germline CDR1 is DFQATT and CDR2 SNEGSKA (reference sequence). V lost 5 bases and J 7 bases, leaving 24 bases between the germline ends. There are 16 residues in the CDR3. In DNA, the CDR3 is TGCAGTGCTCGCGAGACCTATTCGGGGGTGGGTAATGAGCAGTTCTTC. Translation gives CSARETYSGVGNEQFF.

By share of the sample, this clonotype is medium-sized. The rearrangement uses TRBV5-1 and TRBJ1-2; TRBD1 matches at 10 bases. V was clipped by 2 bases and J by 1 base; unmatched bases: 17. The CDR3 sequence is 20 residues long. CDR1 and CDR2 from the germline V gene are SGHRS and YFSETQ. CDR3 DNA sequence: TGCGCCAGCAGCTTCGCCCTCCCCCCGGGACAGGGGACGCATAACTATGGCTACACCTTC. It codes for CASSFALPPGQGTHNYGYTF.